The clone carrying this TCR beta chain was recorded many times. Its antigen is undetermined. A single record per CDR3 protein comes from TCRdb applying MiXCR to the reads. Among fewer than 150,000 distinct CDR3 sequences listed, 30% were seen once. These data come from a study of T cell repertoires in cytomegalovirus infection. Study information: Public TCR beta signatures provided an indication of both CMV infection and a matching HLA type. Study outcomes and limitations: Clonotypes of TCR beta that were HLA-C-restricted and CMV-specific dominated the ex vivo response. Individuals carrying CMV plus the relevant HLA were identified by cumulative frequency of public TCR beta families.

The germline CDR1 and CDR2 sequences are SGHRS and YFSETQ. Losses at the gene ends were 0 bases for V and 4 bases for J; bases not matched to a gene: 4. There are 15 residues in the CDR3. The V call is TRBV5-1, the J call TRBJ1-2, with 9 bases identical to TRBD1. This receptor was taken from a human donor in good health (CMV status not recorded). Some clones in this sample may be carry-over from other donors' samples. This material consisted of CD8+ T cells from cultured PBMCs, taken from culture after CMV antigen stimulation. The CDR3 here is CASSLAGTGSYGYTF. The CDR3 DNA follows: TGCGCCAGCAGCTTGGCCGGGACAGGGTCCTATGGCTACACCTTC.